The present T cell receptor beta chain was sequenced within a study of graft-versus-host responses after intestinal transplantation. Study-wide background: Transplants were multivisceral, liver-intestinal, or isolated intestinal. Every transplant recipient was induced with anti-thymocyte globulin, then maintained on tacrolimus and steroids for 2 to 3 years.

V lost 1 base to trimming and J lost 4 bases, with 7 bases between them. This CDR3 contains 13 residues. Germline V gene data show CDR1 as SGHTA and CDR2 as FQGNSA. Generated by immunoSEQ multiplex PCR, the TCRdb table keeps only in-frame clones and is missing some. This table holds over 80,000 clones, 92% found once. In this sample, this clone turned up once. What it recognizes is unknown. Study-wide results and limits: Allografts carried high graft-versus-host to host-versus-graft clonal ratios in patients having graft-donor T cell macrochimerism. Recipient marrow harbored GvH clones, some of which surfaced first in ileum or blood.

The clonotype originates from a human donor who was the organ donor for an intestinal transplant. This chain connects TRBV7-2 to TRBJ1-2; D uncertain. This specimen consisted of unstimulated CD8+ T cells sorted from spleen or lymph node cells, obtained before transplant. CDR3: CASSLGPGYGYTF. The CDR3 DNA follows: TGTGCCAGCAGCTTAGGACCGGGCTATGGCTACACCTTC. The full variable domain, its missing parts supplied by reference TRBV7-2 and TRBJ1-2, is GAGVSQSPSNKVTEKGKDVELRCDPISGHTALYWYRQSLGQGLEFLIYFQGNSAPDKSGLPSDRFSAERTGGSVSTLTIQRTQQEDSAVYLCASSLGPGYGYTFGSGTRLTVV.